The source of this TCR beta chain is a study of neurological immune-mediated disorders. Whole-study results and caveats: None of the CDR3 amino acid sequences of expanded clones were shared across subjects, and this suggested private repertoires in all groups. Phylogenetic grouping assigned the repertoires of 18 of 34 multiple sclerosis patients to a single related-CDR3 cluster, which may represent a signature.

One entry per CDR3 protein, called by TCRdb with MiXCR from the 5' RACE reads. The sample gives 65,000 to 85,000 distinct CDR3 sequences, nearly 6% of which show up once; 7.9% is in the top ten. The CDR3 has 14 residues. Germline V gene data show CDR1 as SGHRS and CDR2 as YFSETQ. The V end was cut by 2 bases, the J end by 5 bases, with 10 bases between. Ten or more counts support this clonotype. Its target is not known. The time point is: longitudinal time-point 2. Unsorted libraries used 2 million PBMCs kept at -80 degrees C. Material: PBMCs. The receptor's source is a woman in her fifties or sixties with multiple sclerosis. The chain joins TRBV5-1 to TRBJ1-4; the D gene is possibly TRBD1 (5 bases). The CDR3 region has the DNA TGCGCCAGCAGCTTCGGTCGGACAAATGAAAAACTGTTTTTT. It encodes CASSFGRTNEKLFF. Full variable domain (missing parts from reference TRBV5-1 and TRBJ1-4): KAGVTQTPRYLIKTRGQQVTLSCSPISGHRSVSWYQQTPGQGLQFLFEYFSETQRNKGNFPGRFSGRQFSNSRSEMNVSTLELGDSALYLCASSFGRTNEKLFFGSGTQLSVL.